This TCR beta chain stems from a study of T cells after yellow fever vaccination. TCRdb ran MiXCR on the 5' RACE reads and lists one entry per CDR3 protein. The sample holds about 550,000 distinct CDR3 sequences, under 25% seen once. A remark on this clonotype: Its antigen is as yet unknown.

V lost 4 bases, J lost 7 bases, and 10 bases stayed unmatched. CDR1 SSHAT and CDR2 FNYEAQ come from the germline V gene (reference sequence). CDR3 length: 15 residues. The study's findings and limits: Secondary responses were weaker yet peaked faster, day 5 versus 15. The CD4 and CD8 compartments had a small share of their clonotypes in common.

The sequences come from PBMCs, collected 15 days after the yellow fever booster vaccination. The source of this sequence is a man aged 30-40 years who received the YFV17D yellow fever vaccine. The V gene is TRBV7-7, the J gene TRBJ2-1; 7 nucleotides align to TRBD2. The CDR3 loop is CASSSSSGQGNEQFF. The CDR3 DNA reads as TGTGCCAGCAGCTCTTCTAGCGGCCAGGGTAATGAGCAGTTCTTC.